The 18 T cell receptor beta chains below come from one sample, sequenced in a study of cytomegalovirus exposure and HLA in healthy donors. The protocol was immunoSEQ multiplex PCR, while the TCRdb copy is restricted to in-frame clones and leaves out a portion. The repertoire holds 150,000 to 200,000 clones, with 70% to 85% as singletons. Sequencing input: PBMCs. The receptor source for this set is a young woman in good health and CMV-seropositive.

The rearrangement joins TRBV7-9 to TRBJ1-5, with 9 bases that match TRBD1. The CDR3 length is 15 residues. J lost 6 bases, V lost 2 bases, and 5 bases had no gene match. In germline, CDR1 is SEHNR, CDR2 FQNEAQ (reference sequence). Here the CDR3 DNA reads TGTGCCAGCAGCTTAACAGGGGGCTTGAGTCAGCCCCAGCATTTT. It encodes CASSLTGGLSQPQHF.

The chain combines TRBV27 with TRBJ1-5; D is uncertain. The CDR3 runs to 14 residues. V was pared by 3 bases and J by 6 bases, with 12 bases between. Germline CDR1 MNHEY, CDR2 SMNVEV (reference sequence). The CDR3 reads CASSFLPRSQPQHF. The CDR3 bases are TGTGCCAGCAGTTTTCTCCCCCGCAGTCAGCCCCAGCATTTT.

This clone was seen a handful of times. The V gene is TRBV2, the J gene TRBJ1-1, with D hard to call. V lost 1 base and J lost 2, with 5 bases in between. Germline assignment: CDR1 SNHLY and CDR2 FYNNEI. The CDR3 is made up of 13 amino acids. In DNA form, the CDR3 reads TGTGCCAGCAGTGAAGATGTAAACACTGAAGCTTTCTTT. It translates to CASSEDVNTEAFF.

This sequence joins TRBV10-3 and TRBJ2-7; TRBD2 matches 8 bases. The trim removed 1 base at V and 3 bases at J, leaving 2 bases unmatched. The V gene's germline CDR1 is ENHRY and CDR2 SYGVKD. This CDR3 contains 14 residues. The CDR3 sequence is CAISEYSGGYEQYF. In DNA, the CDR3 is TGTGCCATCAGTGAGTACAGCGGGGGCTACGAGCAGTACTTC.

V and J are TRBV9 and TRBJ1-5; D may be TRBD1 (6 bases). V lost 3 bases to trimming and J lost 5 bases, with 12 bases between them. The CDR3 sequence is 14 residues long. Germline V gene lookup returns CDR1 SGDLS and CDR2 YYNGEE. The CDR3 here is CASSASTGYQPQHF. The DNA of the CDR3 is TGTGCCAGCAGCGCGTCGACAGGATATCAGCCCCAGCATTTT.

The chain recombines TRBV2 with TRBJ2-1; D unclear. This CDR3 has 11 residues. Germline V gene sequence: CDR1 SNHLY, CDR2 FYNNEI. V was trimmed by 6 bases and J by 9 bases, leaving 9 bases between them. CDR3 residues: CASRPSGEQFF. DNA for the CDR3: TGTGCCAGCAGACCATCCGGTGAGCAGTTCTTC.

The chain has TRBV27 and TRBJ1-1; a weak D match, TRBD1 (6 bases). Germline-derived CDR1 and CDR2 are MNHEY and SMNVEV (reference sequence). V was pared by 3 bases and J by 0 bases, with 8 bases between. The CDR3 runs to 14 residues. The CDR3, as DNA: TGTGCCAGCAGTTTGGGGGCCATGAACACTGAAGCTTTCTTT. Its translation is CASSLGAMNTEAFF.

This clone was seen just once. The V call is TRBV5-6, the J call TRBJ2-3, with a possible D match to TRBD1 (6 bases). The CDR3 totals 12 residues. Trimming cost V 8 bases and J 2 bases, with 9 bases left between them. The germline V gene encodes CDR1 SGHDT and CDR2 YYEEEE. The CDR3 nucleotides are TGTGCCAGTCACAGGGACACAGATACGCAGTATTTT. Translating gives CASHRDTDTQYF.

V and J are TRBV19 and TRBJ1-5; possible D gene TRBD1, 5 bases. V lost 7 bases, J lost 0 bases, and 16 bases lay in between. Germline assignment: CDR1 LNHDA and CDR2 SQIVND (reference sequence). The CDR3 runs to 16 residues. The CDR3 here is CASIETATHSNQPQHF. CDR3 bases: TGTGCCAGTATAGAGACAGCAACTCATAGCAATCAGCCCCAGCATTTT.

The V and J genes are TRBV11-1 and TRBJ1-2; no reliable D call. This CDR3 comprises 13 residues. The germline V gene encodes CDR1 SGHAT and CDR2 FQDESV (reference sequence). The ends were cut back, 5 bases at V and 3 bases at J, with 10 bases in the middle. CDR3 DNA: TGTGCCAGCAGCCTAGGGAGGGACTATGGCTACACCTTC. Its translation is CASSLGRDYGYTF. Combining the CDR3 with reference TRBV11-1 and TRBJ1-2 gives the whole variable domain EAEVAQSPRYKITEKSQAVAFWCDPISGHATLYWYRQILGQGPELLVQFQDESVVDDSQLPKDRFSAERLKGVDSTLKIQPAELGDSAMYLCASSLGRDYGYTFGSGTRLTVV.

The chain links TRBV29-1 to TRBJ2-7; TRBD2 matches 7 bases. The germline gives CDR1 SQVTM, CDR2 ANQGSEA. This CDR3 has 13 residues. With 4 bases clipped from V and 5 bases from J, the junction kept 8 bases outside the gene matches. The CDR3 sequence is CSVVLAGVHEQYF. In DNA, the CDR3 is TGCAGCGTTGTTCTGGCGGGAGTGCACGAGCAGTACTTC.

Written as DNA, the CDR3 is TGTGCCAGCAGCCGAATTAGCGGGACGTCGGGCGAGCAGTACTTC. Protein: CASSRISGTSGEQYF. The J gene is TRBJ2-7, the V gene TRBV6-1; 8 bases are a match to TRBD2. Germline-derived CDR1 and CDR2 are MNHNS and SASEGT. J was trimmed by 6 bases and V by 6 bases; bases with no gene match: 13. This CDR3 spans 15 amino acids.

V usage is TRBV18 and J usage is TRBJ2-3, with a tentative D call TRBD2 (5 bases). V gave up 2 bases and J gave up 2 bases, with 8 bases separating them. The CDR3 spans 14 residues. CDR1 and CDR2 from the germline V gene are KGHSH and LQKENI. The CDR3 DNA is TGTGCCAGCTCACCAGGACTCCTCACAGATACGCAGTATTTT. Translated: CASSPGLLTDTQYF.

J is TRBJ1-2 and V is TRBV14; weak D call: TRBD1 (6 bases). The CDR3 length is 14 residues. Trimming removed 1 base from V and 2 bases from J, with 8 bases in between. Germline values: CDR1 SGHDN, CDR2 FVKESK. The CDR3: CASSQVRGNYGYTF. The DNA of the CDR3 is TGTGCCAGCAGCCAAGTAAGGGGGAACTATGGCTACACCTTC.

The genes are TRBV11-2 and TRBJ2-1; 9 nucleotides line up with TRBD1. The germline V gene has CDR1 SGHAT and CDR2 FQNNGV. This CDR3 comprises 15 residues. V was clipped by 5 bases and J by 9 bases; unmatched bases: 11. The CDR3 coding sequence is TGTGCCAGCAGCCTTTGGGACAGGGCATTAGGTGAGCAGTTCTTC. It specifies CASSLWDRALGEQFF.

V gene TRBV6-5 combines with J gene TRBJ1-1; 7 bases line up with TRBD1. The CDR3 loop spans 14 amino acids. The germline gives CDR1 MNHEY, CDR2 SVGAGI. Trimming took 6 bases from V and 2 from J; bases not matched to a gene: 6. The CDR3 spells CASRRQGVNTEAFF. DNA of the CDR3: TGTGCCAGCAGACGACAGGGCGTAAACACTGAAGCTTTCTTT.

This clone was seen a few times. This sequence may be a read error, since a much larger clone differs from it by one base. The gene calls are TRBV7-9 and TRBJ2-7; 9 nucleotides line up with TRBD1. V lost 5 bases, J lost 5 bases, and 1 base stayed unmatched. The germline V gene has CDR1 SEHNR and CDR2 FQNEAQ (reference sequence). The CDR3 runs 12 residues. The CDR3 DNA is TGTGCCAGCAGCAGGACAGGGGACGAGCAGTACTTC. This gives the protein CASSRTGDEQYF.

This sequence joins TRBV6-1 and TRBJ2-7; D unresolved. This CDR3 contains 13 residues. The V gene lost 1 base and the J gene lost 3 bases, with 7 bases spanning the gap. Germline-derived CDR1 and CDR2 are MNHNS and SASEGT. CDR3 loop: CASSEETIYEQYF. The CDR3 bases are TGTGCCAGCAGTGAAGAGACAATCTACGAGCAGTACTTC.